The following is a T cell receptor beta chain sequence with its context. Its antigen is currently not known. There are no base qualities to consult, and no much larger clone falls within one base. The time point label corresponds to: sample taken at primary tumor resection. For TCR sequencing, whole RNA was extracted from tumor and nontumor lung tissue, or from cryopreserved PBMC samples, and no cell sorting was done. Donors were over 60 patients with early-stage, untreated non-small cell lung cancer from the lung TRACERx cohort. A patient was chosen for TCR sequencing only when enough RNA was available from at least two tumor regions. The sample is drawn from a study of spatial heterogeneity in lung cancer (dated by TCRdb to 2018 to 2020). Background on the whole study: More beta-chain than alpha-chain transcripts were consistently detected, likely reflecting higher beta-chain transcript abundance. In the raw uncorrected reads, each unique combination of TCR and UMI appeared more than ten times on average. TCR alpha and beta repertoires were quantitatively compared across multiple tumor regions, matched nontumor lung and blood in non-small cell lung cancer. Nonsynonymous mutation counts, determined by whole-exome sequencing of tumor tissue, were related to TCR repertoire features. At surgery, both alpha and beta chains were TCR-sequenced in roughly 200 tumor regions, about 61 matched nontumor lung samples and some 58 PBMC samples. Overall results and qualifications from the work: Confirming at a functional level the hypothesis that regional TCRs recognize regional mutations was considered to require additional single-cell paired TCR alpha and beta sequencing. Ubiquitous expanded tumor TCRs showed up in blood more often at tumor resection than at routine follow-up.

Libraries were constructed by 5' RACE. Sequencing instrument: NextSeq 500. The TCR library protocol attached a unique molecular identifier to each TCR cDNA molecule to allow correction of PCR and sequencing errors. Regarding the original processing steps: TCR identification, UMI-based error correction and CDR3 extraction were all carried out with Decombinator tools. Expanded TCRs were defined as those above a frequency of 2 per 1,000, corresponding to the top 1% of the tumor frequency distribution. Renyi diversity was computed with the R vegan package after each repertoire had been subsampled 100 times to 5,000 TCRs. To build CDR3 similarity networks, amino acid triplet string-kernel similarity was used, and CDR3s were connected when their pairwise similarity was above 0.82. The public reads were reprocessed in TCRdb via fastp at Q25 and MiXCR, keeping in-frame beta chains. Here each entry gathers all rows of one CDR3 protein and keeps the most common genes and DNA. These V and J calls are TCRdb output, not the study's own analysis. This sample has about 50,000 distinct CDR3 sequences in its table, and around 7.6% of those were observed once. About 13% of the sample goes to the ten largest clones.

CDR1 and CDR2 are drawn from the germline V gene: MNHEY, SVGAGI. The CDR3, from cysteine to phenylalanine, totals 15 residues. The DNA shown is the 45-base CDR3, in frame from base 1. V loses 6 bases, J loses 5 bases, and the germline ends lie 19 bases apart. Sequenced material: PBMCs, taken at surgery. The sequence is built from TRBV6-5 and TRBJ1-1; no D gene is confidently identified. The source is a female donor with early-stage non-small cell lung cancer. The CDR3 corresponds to CASSLKAGSGTEAFF. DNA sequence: TGTGCCAGCAGCCTCAAGGCAGGCTCGGGGACTGAAGCTTTCTTT.